Included here is one T cell receptor (beta chain) sequence, with context. In the original processing: Amplification of reference gene primers provided the estimated nucleated cell counts. Sequencing was performed with immunoSEQ multiplex PCR; in TCRdb, only in-frame clones are kept and a portion is missing. V, J and clone size derive from that table, while D and trimming were established from the DNA sequence. Here the sample spans over 60,000 clones, over 80% being singletons. CDR3 length: 14 residues. Looked up from germline, CDR1 is SGHTA and CDR2 is FQGTGA. J was trimmed by 7 bases and V by 1 base; bases with no gene match: 3. This sample was taken from a study of blood T cell repertoires in COVID-19. At the level of the study: The study drew acute and convalescent COVID-19 samples from the United States, Italy and Spain. Sources were T cells, B-cell-depleted T cells, or PBMCs; the material itself was cDNA or gDNA.

The TCR comes from a woman older than 75 with acute or convalescent COVID-19. What was sequenced was peripheral blood. The chain recombines TRBV7-3 with TRBJ1-2; 10 bases fit TRBD1. This CDR3 reads CASSLKGQGSGYTF. Here the CDR3 DNA reads TGTGCCAGCAGCTTAAAGGGACAGGGGTCTGGCTACACCTTC.